This is a list of T cell receptor beta chains from one sample in a study of T cell responses to AZD1222 COVID-19 vaccine. Profiling relied on immunoSEQ multiplex PCR, and the TCRdb table lists in-frame clones only, not all of them. The sample yields fewer than 200,000 clones, 92% seen once. Sequences were derived from peripheral blood, sampled on day 0 of AZD1222 vaccination. Receptors were obtained from an adult in good health. CDR3s include the opening cysteine and the closing phenylalanine or tryptophan. The D gene is left open where the match is weak. A clone size is listed for some rows: how often the clone was seen (once, few, many), or a class if it is expanded.

D: NA
J: TRBJ2-2
size: NA
V: TRBV7-2
CDR3: CASRGAATGELFF
DNA: TGTGCCAGCAGGGGGGCGGCCACCGGGGAGCTGTTTTTT

D: NA
J: TRBJ1-2
size: once
V: TRBV6-4
CDR3: CASRSDSVTMSYTF
DNA: TGTGCCAGCCGTTCGGACAGCGTTACTATGAGCTACACCTTC

D: TRBD1
J: TRBJ1-1
size: NA
V: TRBV27
CDR3: CASSSTTGFTEAFF
DNA: TGTGCCAGCAGCTCTACGACAGGGTTCACTGAAGCTTTCTTT

D: TRBD1
J: TRBJ1-1
size: once
V: TRBV5-1
CDR3: CASSSLTGGRNTEAFF
DNA: TGCGCCAGCAGCTCGCTGACAGGGGGGCGAAACACTGAAGCTTTCTTT

D: NA
J: TRBJ2-1
size: once
V: TRBV2
CDR3: CASSEAEYNEQFF
DNA: TGTGCCAGCAGTGAAGCCGAGTACAATGAGCAGTTCTTC

D: NA
J: TRBJ1-2
size: NA
V: TRBV29-1
CDR3: CSVARTDLYGYTF
DNA: TGCAGCGTTGCCAGGACAGACCTCTATGGCTACACCTTC

D: NA
J: TRBJ2-5
size: NA
V: TRBV6-5
CDR3: CASSSGGASQETQYF
DNA: TGTGCCAGCAGTTCGGGTGGAGCGAGTCAAGAGACCCAGTACTTC

D: NA
J: TRBJ1-2
size: NA
V: TRBV6-5
CDR3: CASSEVWGGDYGYTF
DNA: TGTGCCAGCAGCGAGGTGTGGGGCGGGGACTATGGCTACACCTTC

D: NA
J: TRBJ1-1
size: once
V: TRBV27
CDR3: CASRPGRATEAFF
DNA: TGTGCCAGCAGACCAGGGAGGGCCACTGAAGCTTTCTTT

D: TRBD1
J: TRBJ2-7
size: NA
V: TRBV27
CDR3: CASSRNHKQGWDEQYF
DNA: TGTGCCAGCAGTCGTAACCATAAACAGGGGTGGGACGAGCAGTACTTC

D: NA
J: TRBJ2-7
size: NA
V: TRBV7-2
CDR3: CASSSTGTTDEQYF
DNA: TGTGCCAGCAGCTCCACTGGGACCACCGACGAGCAGTACTTC

D: NA
J: TRBJ2-5
size: NA
V: TRBV7-6
CDR3: CASSLSEWVGLQETQYF
DNA: TGTGCCAGCAGCTTATCAGAATGGGTAGGGCTCCAAGAGACCCAGTACTTC

D: TRBD2
J: TRBJ2-3
size: few
V: TRBV4-2
CDR3: CASSQDLAGGPDTQYF
DNA: TGTGCCAGCAGCCAAGATCTTGCGGGGGGGCCAGATACGCAGTATTTT

D: NA
J: TRBJ2-2
size: NA
V: TRBV5-1
CDR3: CASSLGTANTGELFF
DNA: TGCGCCAGCAGCTTGGGGACAGCGAACACCGGGGAGCTGTTTTTT

D: NA
J: TRBJ1-2
size: NA
V: TRBV25-1
CDR3: CASSALGLGSGYTF
DNA: TGTGCCAGCAGTGCATTGGGATTAGGATCTGGCTACACCTTC

D: NA
J: TRBJ2-7
size: few
V: TRBV4-2
CDR3: CASSQEPQGPYEQYF
DNA: TGTGCCAGCAGCCAAGAACCGCAGGGGCCCTACGAGCAGTACTTC

D: NA
J: TRBJ1-1
size: NA
V: TRBV6-2/TRBV6-3
CDR3: CASSSLTEAFF
DNA: TGTGCCAGCAGTTCCTTGACAGAAGCTTTCTTT

D: NA
J: TRBJ1-6
size: NA
V: TRBV25-1
CDR3: CASSLGDPYNSPLHF
DNA: TGTGCCAGCAGCCTAGGGGACCCCTATAATTCACCCCTCCACTTT

D: TRBD1
J: TRBJ1-1
size: NA
V: TRBV7-2
CDR3: CASSLSPTGERGPTEAFF
DNA: TGTGCCAGCAGCCTAAGCCCCACAGGGGAGAGGGGCCCCACTGAAGCTTTCTTT

D: TRBD1
J: TRBJ2-3
size: NA
V: TRBV5-1
CDR3: CASSLNPQGDGTDTQYF
DNA: TGCGCCAGCAGCTTGAATCCGCAGGGGGACGGCACAGATACGCAGTATTTT

D: NA
J: TRBJ2-1
size: NA
V: TRBV20-1
CDR3: CSLLAYNEQFF
DNA: TGCAGTCTGTTGGCCTACAATGAGCAGTTCTTC

D: TRBD1
J: TRBJ1-2
size: NA
V: TRBV5-1
CDR3: CASSLGTGGGYTF
DNA: TGCGCCAGCAGCTTGGGGACAGGGGGTGGCTACACCTTC

D: NA
J: TRBJ1-4
size: NA
V: TRBV27
CDR3: CASSFTVGLRNEKLFF
DNA: TGTGCCAGCAGTTTTACAGTAGGGCTCAGGAATGAAAAACTGTTTTTT

D: TRBD2
J: TRBJ2-1
size: NA
V: TRBV10-3
CDR3: CAISESTSGRGNEQFF
DNA: TGTGCCATCAGTGAGTCGACTAGCGGGAGAGGCAATGAGCAGTTCTTC

D: NA
J: TRBJ2-1
size: NA
V: TRBV19
CDR3: CASSMRGNEQFF
DNA: TGTGCCAGTAGTATGAGGGGCAATGAGCAGTTCTTC

D: NA
J: TRBJ2-2
size: NA
V: TRBV2
CDR3: CASSGQGLVGELFF
DNA: TGTGCCAGCAGTGGTCAAGGACTGGTCGGGGAGCTGTTTTTT

D: NA
J: TRBJ1-2
size: NA
V: TRBV4-2
CDR3: CASSQEVAIANYGYTF
DNA: TGTGCCAGCAGCCAAGAAGTAGCAATCGCTAACTATGGCTACACCTTC

D: TRBD1
J: TRBJ1-2
size: NA
V: TRBV7-2
CDR3: CASSLTGSGYTF
DNA: TGTGCCAGCAGCTTGACAGGGAGCGGCTACACCTTC

D: NA
J: TRBJ1-2
size: NA
V: TRBV7-6
CDR3: CASSSGRDYGYTF
DNA: TGTGCCAGCAGCTCGGGCAGGGACTATGGCTACACCTTC

D: NA
J: TRBJ1-1
size: NA
V: TRBV9
CDR3: CASSENTGNTEAFF
DNA: TGTGCCAGCAGCGAAAACACAGGGAACACTGAAGCTTTCTTT

D: NA
J: TRBJ1-4
size: NA
V: TRBV19
CDR3: CASSPGGPTTNEKLFF
DNA: TGTGCCAGTAGTCCCGGGGGGCCGACAACTAATGAAAAACTGTTTTTT

D: NA
J: TRBJ2-1
size: NA
V: TRBV23-1
CDR3: CASSQSGPSRVDEQFF
DNA: TGCGCCAGCAGTCAATCGGGCCCCAGCAGGGTCGATGAGCAGTTCTTC

D: NA
J: TRBJ1-1
size: NA
V: TRBV4-1
CDR3: CASSQEEAGRTEAFF
DNA: TGCGCCAGCAGCCAAGAGGAGGCGGGCCGTACTGAAGCTTTCTTT

D: NA
J: TRBJ1-2
size: NA
V: TRBV19
CDR3: CASSSIGTFTYYGYTF
DNA: TGTGCCAGTAGTAGTATTGGGACATTTACGTACTATGGCTACACCTTC

D: NA
J: TRBJ2-5
size: NA
V: TRBV2
CDR3: CASKAGETQYF
DNA: TGTGCCAGCAAGGCCGGAGAGACCCAGTACTTC

D: NA
J: TRBJ2-6
size: once
V: TRBV15
CDR3: CATSREAPGANVLTF
DNA: TGTGCCACCAGCAGAGAGGCCCCTGGGGCCAACGTCCTGACTTTC

D: NA
J: TRBJ2-7
size: NA
V: TRBV19
CDR3: CASSPGRRFSYEQYF
DNA: TGTGCCAGTAGCCCTGGACGGCGGTTCTCCTACGAGCAGTACTTC

D: NA
J: TRBJ2-1
size: NA
V: TRBV6-5
CDR3: CASSPTQVVVSEQFF
DNA: TGTGCCAGCAGTCCCACTCAAGTTGTCGTAAGTGAGCAGTTCTTC

D: NA
J: TRBJ2-5
size: NA
V: TRBV5-1
CDR3: CASSLERAETQYF
DNA: TGCGCCAGCAGCTTGGAGAGGGCAGAGACCCAGTACTTC

D: NA
J: TRBJ1-2
size: NA
V: TRBV28
CDR3: CASSLQSVDGYTF
DNA: TGTGCCAGCAGTTTACAGTCCGTTGATGGCTACACCTTC